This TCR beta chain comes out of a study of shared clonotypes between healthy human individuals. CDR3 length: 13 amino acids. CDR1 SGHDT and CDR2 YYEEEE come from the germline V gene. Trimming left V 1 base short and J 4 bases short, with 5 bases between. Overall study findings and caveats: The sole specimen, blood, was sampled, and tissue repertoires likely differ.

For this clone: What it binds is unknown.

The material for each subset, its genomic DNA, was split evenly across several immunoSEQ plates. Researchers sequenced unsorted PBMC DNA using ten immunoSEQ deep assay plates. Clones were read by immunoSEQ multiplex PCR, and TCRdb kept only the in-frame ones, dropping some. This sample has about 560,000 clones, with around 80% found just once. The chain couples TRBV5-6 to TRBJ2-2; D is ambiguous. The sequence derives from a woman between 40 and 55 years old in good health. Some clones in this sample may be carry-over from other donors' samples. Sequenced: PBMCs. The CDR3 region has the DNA TGTGCCAGCAGCTTGTATCGCACCGGGGAGCTGTTTTTT. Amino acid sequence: CASSLYRTGELFF.